Shown below are 16 T cell receptor beta chains from a single sample sequenced in a study of blood T cell repertoires in COVID-19. This table comes from immunoSEQ multiplex PCR, and its TCRdb copy is limited to in-frame clones, with some not included. The table lists some 180,000 clones, roughly 88% of them singletons. What was sequenced was peripheral blood. These receptors were collected from a woman in her thirties or forties with COVID-19, enrolled during active disease.

The J gene is TRBJ2-2, the V gene TRBV6-5, with 11 bases matching TRBD2. CDR3 length equals 14 residues. CDR1 MNHEY and CDR2 SVGAGI come from the germline V gene. With V trimmed by 6 bases and J by 7 bases, 4 bases remained unmatched. The CDR3 reads CASRGTSGHGELFF. DNA of the CDR3: TGTGCCAGCAGGGGGACTAGCGGACACGGGGAGCTGTTTTTT.

In its sample, this clone was seen once. The rearrangement links TRBV3-1 (or the pseudogene TRBV3-2) to TRBJ1-2; D not certain. Germline CDR1 is LGHDT and CDR2 is YNNKEL (reference sequence). CDR3 length: 14 residues. Trimming pared 0 bases from V and 8 bases from J, leaving 13 bases between. The CDR3 nucleotides are TGTGCCAGCAGCCAAGATGGAGCCGCGAGCGGCTACACCTTC. It yields the protein CASSQDGAASGYTF.

This chain links TRBV5-1 with TRBJ1-1; 7 nucleotides agree with TRBD1. Per the germline V gene, CDR1 is SGHRS and CDR2 is YFSETQ. The V and J ends lost 0 bases and 7 bases, in that order; junction bases with no gene match: 6. The CDR3 totals 14 residues. The CDR3 is CASSLASGTVEAFF. CDR3 bases: TGCGCCAGCAGCTTGGCCTCAGGGACAGTTGAAGCTTTCTTT. Drawing the rest from reference TRBV5-1 and TRBJ1-1, the complete variable domain is KAGVTQTPRYLIKTRGQQVTLSCSPISGHRSVSWYQQTPGQGLQFLFEYFSETQRNKGNFPGRFSGRQFSNSRSEMNVSTLELGDSALYLCASSLASGTVEAFFGQGTRLTVV.

This chain joins TRBV5-1 and TRBJ1-3; 7 bases match TRBD1. This CDR3 contains 16 residues. The V gene's germline CDR1 is SGHRS and CDR2 YFSETQ. Trimming cost V 5 bases and J 4 bases; bases outside gene matches: 12. The CDR3 DNA reads as TGCGCCAGCAGTATTCCCCTGACAGGGCAAGGAAACACCATATATTTT. This translates into CASSIPLTGQGNTIYF.

V gene TRBV6-1 combines with J gene TRBJ2-7, with D possibly TRBD1 on 5 matching bases. Germline assignment: CDR1 MNHNS and CDR2 SASEGT. Between the trimmed V and J ends, which lost 1 base and 8 bases, there was a span of 18 bases. The CDR3 runs to 15 residues. CDR3 nucleotides: TGTGCCAGCAGTGAAGGGGGCACCAGTCTTTTCAAGCAGTACTTC. It specifies CASSEGGTSLFKQYF.

V and J are TRBV7-9 and TRBJ2-1; the match to TRBD1 covers 10 bases. Germline V gene lookup returns CDR1 SEHNR and CDR2 FQNEAQ (reference sequence). There are 14 residues in the CDR3. The V and J ends lost 6 bases and 4 bases, in that order; junction bases with no gene match: 3. CDR3: CASRGTGVYNEQFF. The CDR3 DNA reads TGTGCCAGCAGGGGGACAGGGGTTTACAATGAGCAGTTCTTC.

Remarks on this clone: The junction departs from the called germline gene at one end, perhaps through a read error. V is TRBV7-7 and J is TRBJ2-3; 7 bases match TRBD1. CDR3 length: 15 amino acids. The germline gives CDR1 SSHAT, CDR2 FNYEAQ (reference sequence). In DNA form, the CDR3 reads TGTGCTAGCAGCTTAACAGGGACAGACTCAGATACGCAGTATTTT. It codes for CASSLTGTDSDTQYF.

The V call is TRBV15, the J call TRBJ1-1, with D tentatively TRBD1 (5 bases). V gave up 0 bases and J gave up 1 base, with 9 bases separating them. The germline CDR1 and CDR2 sequences are LNHNV and YYDKDF (reference sequence). The CDR3 consists of 15 residues. CDR3 region: CATSRDAGANTEAFF. CDR3 in DNA: TGTGCCACCAGCAGAGATGCTGGGGCGAACACTGAAGCTTTCTTT.

The rearrangement uses TRBV28 and TRBJ2-1; the match to TRBD2 covers 12 bases. Trimming removed 6 bases from V and 2 bases from J; junction bases left unmatched: 8. CDR3 length: 17 amino acids. Germline V gives CDR1 MDHEN, CDR2 SYDVKM. This CDR3 reads CASSLRTSGITYNEQFF. The CDR3 DNA follows: TGTGCCAGCAGCCTCAGGACTAGCGGGATTACCTACAATGAGCAGTTCTTC.

The chain joins TRBV11-2 to TRBJ1-5; D not certain. Trimming pared 3 bases from V and 2 bases from J, leaving 8 bases between. Germline V gene lookup returns CDR1 SGHAT and CDR2 FQNNGV. The CDR3 has 14 residues. The CDR3 bases are TGTGCCAGCAGCTTTGCTCAGGGCAATCAGCCCCAGCATTTT. Its translation is CASSFAQGNQPQHF.

The rearrangement joins TRBV5-1 to TRBJ2-2; possible D gene TRBD1, 5 bases. V was shortened by 2 bases and J by 6 bases, with 17 bases between the two germline ends. Germline loops: CDR1 SGHRS, CDR2 YFSETQ. This CDR3 region has 16 residues. This CDR3 reads CASSFALDGAPGELFF. CDR3 in DNA: TGCGCCAGCAGCTTCGCGCTAGATGGGGCCCCCGGGGAGCTGTTTTTT.

This clone was detected once. Other DNA variants within this sample encode the same CDR3. V gene TRBV6-6 combines with J gene TRBJ1-2, with D uncertain. V dropped 6 bases and J dropped 3 bases, with 11 bases sitting between them. CDR3 length equals 13 residues. Germline assignment: CDR1 MNHNY and CDR2 SVGAGI (reference sequence). CDR3 in DNA: TGTGCCAGCAGCCCGACCGGGGACTATGGCTACACCTTC. Translated: CASSPTGDYGYTF.

This clone came up once. This rearrangement joins TRBV18 to TRBJ1-1, with D perhaps matching TRBD1 (5 bases). The CDR3 covers 14 residues. The germline gives CDR1 KGHSH, CDR2 LQKENI. The V end was cut by 4 bases, the J end by 0 bases, with 9 bases between. The CDR3 nucleotides are TGTGCCAGCTCACTGTCAGGGATGAACACTGAAGCTTTCTTT. This sequence encodes CASSLSGMNTEAFF.

The rearrangement uses TRBV11-3 and TRBJ1-3; D gene unclear. V was cut by 3 bases and J by 0 bases, with 12 bases left in between. This CDR3 has 16 residues. The germline CDR1 and CDR2 sequences are SGHNT and YENEEA. The CDR3 region has the DNA TGTGCCAGCAGCTTGGGCCTTTCCTCCTCTGGAAACACCATATATTTT. Its protein product is CASSLGLSSSGNTIYF.

The DNA of the CDR3 is TGTGCCAGCAGCTTTCCCACTAGCGCGGGAAAAGAAGGTGAGCAGTTCTTC. As protein: CASSFPTSAGKEGEQFF. The V call is TRBV7-2, the J call TRBJ2-1; 7 bases fit TRBD2. This CDR3 has 17 residues. Looked up from germline, CDR1 is SGHTA and CDR2 is FQGNSA. The V and J ends lost 3 bases and 9 bases, in that order; junction bases with no gene match: 17. Full variable domain (outside the CDR3, taken from reference TRBV7-2 and TRBJ2-1): GAGVSQSPSNKVTEKGKDVELRCDPISGHTALYWYRQSLGQGLEFLIYFQGNSAPDKSGLPSDRFSAERTGGSVSTLTIQRTQQEDSAVYLCASSFPTSAGKEGEQFFGPGTRLTVL.

The rearrangement uses TRBV11-2 and TRBJ2-1; TRBD1 agrees at 8 bases. The CDR3 consists of 15 residues. CDR1 and CDR2 from the germline V gene are SGHAT and FQNNGV. V shed 0 bases and J 10 bases; nucleotides not matched to a gene: 8. The CDR3 is CASSLDFWQGAEQFF. CDR3 DNA: TGTGCCAGCAGCTTAGATTTTTGGCAGGGGGCGGAGCAGTTCTTC.